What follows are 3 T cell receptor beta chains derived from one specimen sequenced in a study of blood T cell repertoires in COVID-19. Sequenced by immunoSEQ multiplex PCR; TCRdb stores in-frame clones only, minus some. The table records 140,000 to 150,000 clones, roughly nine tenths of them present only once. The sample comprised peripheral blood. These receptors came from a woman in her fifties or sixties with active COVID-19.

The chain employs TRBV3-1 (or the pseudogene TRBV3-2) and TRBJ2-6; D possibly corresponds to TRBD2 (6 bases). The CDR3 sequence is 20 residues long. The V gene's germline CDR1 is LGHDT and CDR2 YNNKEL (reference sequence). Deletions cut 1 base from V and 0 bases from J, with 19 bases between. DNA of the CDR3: TGTGCCAGCAGCCAAGTCCTTGGCGGGACTCGACGCTCTGGGGCCAACGTCCTGACTTTC. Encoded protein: CASSQVLGGTRRSGANVLTF.

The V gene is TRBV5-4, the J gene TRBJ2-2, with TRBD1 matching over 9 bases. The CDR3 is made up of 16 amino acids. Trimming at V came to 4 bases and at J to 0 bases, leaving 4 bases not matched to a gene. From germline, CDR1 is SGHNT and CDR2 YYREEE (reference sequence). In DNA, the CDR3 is TGTGCCAGCAGCCACCGGACAGGGGCGAACACCGGGGAGCTGTTTTTT. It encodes CASSHRTGANTGELFF.

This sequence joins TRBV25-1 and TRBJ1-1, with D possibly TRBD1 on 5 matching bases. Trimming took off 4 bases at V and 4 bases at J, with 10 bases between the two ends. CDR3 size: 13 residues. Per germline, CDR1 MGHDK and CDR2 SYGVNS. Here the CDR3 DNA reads TGTGCCAGCAGTGGGGGCGTGGGCACTGAAGCTTTCTTT. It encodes CASSGGVGTEAFF.